The rows below give T cell receptor beta chains drawn from one sample of a study of cytomegalovirus exposure and HLA in healthy donors. The assay was immunoSEQ multiplex PCR, and TCRdb's table has in-frame clones only and misses some. Here the sample spans around 170,000 clones, around 80% being singletons. The sequenced material came from PBMCs. The receptors were sampled from a girl between 10 and 17 years old in good health and CMV-seropositive. CDR3s include the opening cysteine and the closing phenylalanine or tryptophan. A D gene is named only where the DNA matches it firmly. Part of the rows lack a size; the others show once, few, many or a class for expanded clones.

D gene	clone size	V gene	J gene	CDR3 protein	CDR3 DNA
TRBD1	NA	TRBV19	TRBJ1-3	CASRSTGNGPRNTIYF	TGTGCCAGTAGATCGACAGGGAACGGACCTCGAAACACCATATATTTT
TRBD1	NA	TRBV7-8	TRBJ1-1	CASSFRTGRGTEAFF	TGTGCCAGCAGCTTCAGGACAGGGAGGGGCACTGAAGCTTTCTTT
NA	once	TRBV29-1	TRBJ2-5	CSVGRSVETQYF	TGCAGCGTTGGCCGGTCGGTGGAGACCCAGTACTTC
NA	once	TRBV18	TRBJ2-1	CASSSLGGKSEQFF	TGTGCCAGCTCCAGCTTGGGAGGTAAAAGTGAGCAGTTCTTC
NA	few	TRBV19	TRBJ1-5	CASSRSVSQPQHF	TGTGCCAGTAGTAGATCGGTGTCACAGCCCCAGCATTTT
TRBD1	NA	TRBV13	TRBJ1-2	CASSRTGAEGYTF	TGTGCCAGCAGCCGGACAGGGGCTGAGGGCTACACCTTC
NA	few	TRBV30	TRBJ2-2	CAWSVETPTGELFF	TGTGCCTGGAGTGTGGAGACTCCCACCGGGGAGCTGTTTTTT
NA	NA	TRBV6-6	TRBJ2-5	CASRQRVGETQYF	TGTGCCAGCAGACAACGGGTGGGAGAGACCCAGTACTTC
TRBD1	NA	TRBV18	TRBJ1-1	CASSLRTGAKNTEAFF	TGTGCCAGCTCTCTCCGGACAGGGGCCAAGAACACTGAAGCTTTCTTT
TRBD2	NA	TRBV11-2	TRBJ2-1	CASSLAGLAGVYNEQFF	TGTGCCAGCAGCTTAGCCGGACTAGCGGGGGTATACAATGAGCAGTTCTTC
TRBD2	NA	TRBV6-5	TRBJ2-1	CASSSSGRRGDEQFF	TGTGCCAGCAGTTCTAGCGGGAGGCGGGGGGATGAGCAGTTCTTC
NA	NA	TRBV29-1	TRBJ1-1	CSALTVGFAPEAFF	TGCAGCGCCCTGACAGTGGGGTTCGCCCCTGAAGCTTTCTTT
NA	NA	TRBV7-2	TRBJ2-6	CASSHLGLSRAGANVLTF	TGTGCCAGCAGCCACCTGGGCTTGTCGAGGGCTGGGGCCAACGTCCTGACTTTC
TRBD2	once	TRBV5-1	TRBJ2-7	CASSKLGWGSKGLAGFEQYF	TGCGCCAGCAGCAAATTAGGGTGGGGGTCCAAGGGACTAGCGGGATTCGAGCAGTACTTC
NA	NA	TRBV4-1	TRBJ1-2	CASSQRDFGYTF	TGCGCCAGCAGCCAAAGAGATTTTGGCTACACCTTC
TRBD2	few	TRBV9	TRBJ2-1	CASSPRLAGNSYNEQFF	TGTGCCAGCAGCCCTCGACTAGCGGGTAACTCCTACAATGAGCAGTTCTTC